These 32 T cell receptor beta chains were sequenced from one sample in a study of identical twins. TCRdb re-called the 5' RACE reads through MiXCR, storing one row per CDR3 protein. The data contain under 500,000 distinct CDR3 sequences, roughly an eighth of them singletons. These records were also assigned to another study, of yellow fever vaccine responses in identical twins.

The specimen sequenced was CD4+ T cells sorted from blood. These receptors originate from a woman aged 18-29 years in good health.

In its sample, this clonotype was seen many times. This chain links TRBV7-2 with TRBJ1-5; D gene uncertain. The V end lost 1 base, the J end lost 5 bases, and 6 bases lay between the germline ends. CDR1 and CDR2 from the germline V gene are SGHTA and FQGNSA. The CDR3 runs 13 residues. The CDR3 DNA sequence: TGTGCCAGCAGCTTAGGAGATTATCAGCCCCAGCATTTT. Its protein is CASSLGDYQPQHF.

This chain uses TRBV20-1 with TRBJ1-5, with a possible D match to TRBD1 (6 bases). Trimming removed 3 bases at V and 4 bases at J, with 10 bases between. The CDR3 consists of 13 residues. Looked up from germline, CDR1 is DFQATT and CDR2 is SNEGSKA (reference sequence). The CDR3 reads CSASGQGNQPQHF. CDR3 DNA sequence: TGCAGTGCTAGCGGGCAGGGGAATCAGCCCCAGCATTTT.

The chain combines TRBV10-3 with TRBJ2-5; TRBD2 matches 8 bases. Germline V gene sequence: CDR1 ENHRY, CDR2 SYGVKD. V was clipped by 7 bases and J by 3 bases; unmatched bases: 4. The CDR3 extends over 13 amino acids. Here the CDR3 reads CAIKDSGEETQYF. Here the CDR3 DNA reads TGTGCCATCAAGGATAGCGGGGAAGAGACCCAGTACTTC.

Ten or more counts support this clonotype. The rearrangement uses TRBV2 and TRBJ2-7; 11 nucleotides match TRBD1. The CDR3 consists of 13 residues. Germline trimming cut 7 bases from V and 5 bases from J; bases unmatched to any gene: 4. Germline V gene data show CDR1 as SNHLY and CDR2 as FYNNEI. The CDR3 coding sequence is TGTGCCAGCAAGGACAGGGGGCGAGACGAGCAGTACTTC. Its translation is CASKDRGRDEQYF.

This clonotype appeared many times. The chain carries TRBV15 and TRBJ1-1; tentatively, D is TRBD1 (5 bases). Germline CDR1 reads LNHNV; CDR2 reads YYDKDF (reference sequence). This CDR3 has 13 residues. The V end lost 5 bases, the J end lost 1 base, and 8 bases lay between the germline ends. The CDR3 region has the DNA TGTGCCACCAGCGCAGGGAGGAACACTGAAGCTTTCTTT. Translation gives CATSAGRNTEAFF. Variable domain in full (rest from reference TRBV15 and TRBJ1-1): DAMVIQNPRYQVTQFGKPVTLSCSQTLNHNVMYWYQQKSSQAPKLLFHYYDKDFNNEADTPDNFQSRRPNTSFCFLDIRSPGLGDTAMYLCATSAGRNTEAFFGQGTRLTVV.

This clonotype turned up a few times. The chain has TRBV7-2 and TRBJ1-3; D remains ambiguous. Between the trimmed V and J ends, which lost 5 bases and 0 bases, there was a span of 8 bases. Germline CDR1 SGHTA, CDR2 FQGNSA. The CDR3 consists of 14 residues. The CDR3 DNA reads TGTGCCAGCAGCGGCAGCTTCTCTGGAAACACCATATATTTT. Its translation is CASSGSFSGNTIYF. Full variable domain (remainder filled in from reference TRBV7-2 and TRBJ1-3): GAGVSQSPSNKVTEKGKDVELRCDPISGHTALYWYRQSLGQGLEFLIYFQGNSAPDKSGLPSDRFSAERTGGSVSTLTIQRTQQEDSAVYLCASSGSFSGNTIYFGEGSWLTVV.

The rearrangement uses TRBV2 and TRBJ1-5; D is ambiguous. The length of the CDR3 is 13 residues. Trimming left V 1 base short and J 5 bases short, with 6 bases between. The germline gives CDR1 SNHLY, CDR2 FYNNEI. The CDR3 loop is CASSEGMDQPQHF. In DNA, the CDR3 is TGTGCCAGCAGTGAAGGTATGGATCAGCCCCAGCATTTT.

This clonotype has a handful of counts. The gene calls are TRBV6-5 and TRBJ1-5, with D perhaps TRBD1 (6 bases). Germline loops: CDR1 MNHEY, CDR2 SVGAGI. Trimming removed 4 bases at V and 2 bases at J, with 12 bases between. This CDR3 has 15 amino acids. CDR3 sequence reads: CASSSPGQGNQPQHF. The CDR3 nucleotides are TGTGCCAGCAGTTCCCCGGGACAAGGCAATCAGCCCCAGCATTTT.

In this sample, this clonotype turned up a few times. CDR3 sequence: CASAQRLAGGRQETQYF. CDR3 sequence (DNA): TGTGCCAGTGCCCAACGACTAGCGGGAGGGCGGCAGGAGACCCAGTACTTC. The V call is TRBV19, the J call TRBJ2-5; 14 nucleotides match TRBD2. Losses at the gene ends were 8 bases for V and 5 bases for J; bases not matched to a gene: 13. There are 17 residues in the CDR3. Germline CDR1 and CDR2: LNHDA and SQIVND (reference sequence).

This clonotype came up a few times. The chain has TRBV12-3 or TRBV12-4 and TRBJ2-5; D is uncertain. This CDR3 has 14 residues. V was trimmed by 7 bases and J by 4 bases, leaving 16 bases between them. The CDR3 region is CASTPTRAAETQYF. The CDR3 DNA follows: TGTGCCAGCACTCCGACCCGGGCGGCAGAGACCCAGTACTTC.

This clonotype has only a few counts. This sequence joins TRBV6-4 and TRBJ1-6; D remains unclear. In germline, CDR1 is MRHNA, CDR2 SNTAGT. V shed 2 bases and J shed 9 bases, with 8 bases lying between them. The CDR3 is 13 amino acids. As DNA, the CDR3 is TGTGCCAGCAGTGACAGGGAGGGTTCACCCCTCCACTTT. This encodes CASSDREGSPLHF.

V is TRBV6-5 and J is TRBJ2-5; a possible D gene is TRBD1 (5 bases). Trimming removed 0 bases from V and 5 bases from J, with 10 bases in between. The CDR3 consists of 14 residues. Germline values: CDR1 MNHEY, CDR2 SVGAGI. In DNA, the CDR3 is TGTGCCAGCAGTTACTCGAACAGGCTGGAGACCCAGTACTTC. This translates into CASSYSNRLETQYF.

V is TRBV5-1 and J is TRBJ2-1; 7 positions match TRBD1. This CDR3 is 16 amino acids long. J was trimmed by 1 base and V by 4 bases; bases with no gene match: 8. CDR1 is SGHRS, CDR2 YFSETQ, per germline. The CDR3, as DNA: TGCGCCAGCAGCGGACGACAGGGCCTGTCCTACAATGAGCAGTTCTTC. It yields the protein CASSGRQGLSYNEQFF.

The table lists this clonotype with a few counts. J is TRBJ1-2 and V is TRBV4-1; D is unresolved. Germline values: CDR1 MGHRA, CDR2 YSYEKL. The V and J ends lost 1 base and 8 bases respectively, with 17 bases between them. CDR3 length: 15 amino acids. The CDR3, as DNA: TGCGCCAGCAGCCAAGGCGGCCTGGGAGAGCGAGGCTACACCTTC. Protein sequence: CASSQGGLGERGYTF.

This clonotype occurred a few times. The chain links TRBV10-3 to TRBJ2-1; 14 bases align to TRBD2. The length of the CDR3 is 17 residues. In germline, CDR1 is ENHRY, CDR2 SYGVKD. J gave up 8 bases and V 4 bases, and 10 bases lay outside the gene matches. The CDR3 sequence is CAISARPTSGGVDEQFF. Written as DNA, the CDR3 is TGTGCCATCAGTGCCCGCCCGACTAGCGGGGGGGTTGATGAGCAGTTCTTC.

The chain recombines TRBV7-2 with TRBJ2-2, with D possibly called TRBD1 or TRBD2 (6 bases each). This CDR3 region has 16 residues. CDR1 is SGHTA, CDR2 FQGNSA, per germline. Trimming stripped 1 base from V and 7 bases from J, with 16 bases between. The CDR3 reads CASSLGLWGANGELFF. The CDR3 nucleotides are TGTGCCAGCAGCTTAGGTCTTTGGGGGGCCAACGGGGAGCTGTTTTTT.

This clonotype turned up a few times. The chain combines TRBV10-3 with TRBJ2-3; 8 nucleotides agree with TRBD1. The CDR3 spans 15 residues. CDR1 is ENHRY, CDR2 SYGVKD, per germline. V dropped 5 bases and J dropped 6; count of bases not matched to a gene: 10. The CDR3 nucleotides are TGTGCCATCAGTCGGACTCAGGGGGCAGCCGATACGCAGTATTTT. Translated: CAISRTQGAADTQYF.

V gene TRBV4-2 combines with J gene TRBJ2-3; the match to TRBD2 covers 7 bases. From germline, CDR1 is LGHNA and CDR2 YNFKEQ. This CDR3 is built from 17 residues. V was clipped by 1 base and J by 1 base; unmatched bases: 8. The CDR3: CASSQVEGLGGTDTQYF. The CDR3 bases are TGTGCCAGCAGCCAAGTTGAAGGACTAGGAGGCACAGATACGCAGTATTTT.

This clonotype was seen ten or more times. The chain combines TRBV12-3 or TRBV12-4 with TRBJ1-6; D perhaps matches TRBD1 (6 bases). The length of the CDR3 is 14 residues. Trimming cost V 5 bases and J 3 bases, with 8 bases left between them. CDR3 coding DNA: TGTGCCAGCAGTAAGGACAGCTATAATTCACCCCTCCACTTT. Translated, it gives CASSKDSYNSPLHF.

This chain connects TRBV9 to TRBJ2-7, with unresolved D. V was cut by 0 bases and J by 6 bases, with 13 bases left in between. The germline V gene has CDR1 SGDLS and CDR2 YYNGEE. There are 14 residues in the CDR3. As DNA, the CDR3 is TGTGCCAGCAGCGTAGATCTTCGGGTAGGCGAGCAGTACTTC. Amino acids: CASSVDLRVGEQYF.

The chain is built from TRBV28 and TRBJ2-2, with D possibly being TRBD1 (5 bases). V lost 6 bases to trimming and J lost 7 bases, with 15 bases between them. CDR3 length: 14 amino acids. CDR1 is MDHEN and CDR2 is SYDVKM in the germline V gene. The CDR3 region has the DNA TGTGCCAGCAGACGGACACCGTCAAGCGGGGAGCTGTTTTTT. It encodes CASRRTPSSGELFF.

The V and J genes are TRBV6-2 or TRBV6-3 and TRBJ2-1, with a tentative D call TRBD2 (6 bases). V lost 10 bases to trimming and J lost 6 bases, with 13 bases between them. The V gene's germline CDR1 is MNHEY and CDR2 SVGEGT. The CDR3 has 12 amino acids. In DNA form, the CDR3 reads TGTGCCACTAGACTAGTTTTCAATGAGCAGTTCTTC. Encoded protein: CATRLVFNEQFF.

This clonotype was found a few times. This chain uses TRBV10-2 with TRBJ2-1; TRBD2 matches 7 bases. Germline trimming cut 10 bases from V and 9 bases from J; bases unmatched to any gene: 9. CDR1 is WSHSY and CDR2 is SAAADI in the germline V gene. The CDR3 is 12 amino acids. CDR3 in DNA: TGCGCCACGACGCGGGAGTCGGGTGAGCAGTTCTTC. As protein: CATTRESGEQFF.

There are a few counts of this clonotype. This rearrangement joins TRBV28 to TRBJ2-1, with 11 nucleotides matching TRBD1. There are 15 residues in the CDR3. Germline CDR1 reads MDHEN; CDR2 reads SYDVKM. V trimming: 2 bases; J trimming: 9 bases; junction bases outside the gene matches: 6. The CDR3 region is CASSLRDRGRGEQFF. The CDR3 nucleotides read TGTGCCAGCAGTTTACGGGACAGGGGGAGGGGTGAGCAGTTCTTC.

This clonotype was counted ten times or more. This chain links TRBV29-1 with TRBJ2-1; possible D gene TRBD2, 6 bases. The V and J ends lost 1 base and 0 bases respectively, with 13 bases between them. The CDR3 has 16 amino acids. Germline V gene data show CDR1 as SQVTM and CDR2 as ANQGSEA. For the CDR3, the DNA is TGCAGCGTTGAAGCGGGAGAGGGAAGCTCCTACAATGAGCAGTTCTTC. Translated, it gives CSVEAGEGSSYNEQFF.

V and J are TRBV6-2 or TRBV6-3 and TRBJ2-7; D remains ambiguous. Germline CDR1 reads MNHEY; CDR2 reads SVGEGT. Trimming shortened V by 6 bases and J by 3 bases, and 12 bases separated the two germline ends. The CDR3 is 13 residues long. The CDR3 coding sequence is TGTGCCAGCAGCCGCATGGCGAGCTACGAGCAGTACTTC. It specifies CASSRMASYEQYF.

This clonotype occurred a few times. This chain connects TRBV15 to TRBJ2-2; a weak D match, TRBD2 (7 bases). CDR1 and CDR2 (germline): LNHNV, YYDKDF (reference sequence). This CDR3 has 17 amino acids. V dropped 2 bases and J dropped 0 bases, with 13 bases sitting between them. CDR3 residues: CATSRTRGAANTGELFF. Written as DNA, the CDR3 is TGTGCCACCAGCAGAACTCGGGGGGCAGCGAACACCGGGGAGCTGTTTTTT. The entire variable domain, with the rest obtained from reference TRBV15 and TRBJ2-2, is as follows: DAMVIQNPRYQVTQFGKPVTLSCSQTLNHNVMYWYQQKSSQAPKLLFHYYDKDFNNEADTPDNFQSRRPNTSFCFLDIRSPGLGDTAMYLCATSRTRGAANTGELFFGEGSRLTVL.

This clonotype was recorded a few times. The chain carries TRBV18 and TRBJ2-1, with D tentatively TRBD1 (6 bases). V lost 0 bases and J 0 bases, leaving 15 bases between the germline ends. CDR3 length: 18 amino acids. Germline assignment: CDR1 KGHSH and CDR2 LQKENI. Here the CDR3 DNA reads TGTGCCAGCTCACCACCTAACAGGGCCCAGATCTCCTACAATGAGCAGTTCTTC. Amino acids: CASSPPNRAQISYNEQFF.

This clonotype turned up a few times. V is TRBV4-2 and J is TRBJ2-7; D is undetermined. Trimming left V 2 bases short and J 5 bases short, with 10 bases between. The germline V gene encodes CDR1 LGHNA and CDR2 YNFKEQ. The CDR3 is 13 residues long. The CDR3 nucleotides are TGTGCCAGCAGCCAACCGCCAGAGGACGAGCAGTACTTC. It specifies CASSQPPEDEQYF.

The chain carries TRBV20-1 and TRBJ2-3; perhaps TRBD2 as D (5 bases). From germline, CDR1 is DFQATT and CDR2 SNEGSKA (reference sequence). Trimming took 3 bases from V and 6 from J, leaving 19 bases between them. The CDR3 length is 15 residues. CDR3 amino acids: CSASRRGVSVDTQYF. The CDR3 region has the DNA TGCAGTGCTAGCCGTCGGGGAGTATCGGTGGATACGCAGTATTTT.

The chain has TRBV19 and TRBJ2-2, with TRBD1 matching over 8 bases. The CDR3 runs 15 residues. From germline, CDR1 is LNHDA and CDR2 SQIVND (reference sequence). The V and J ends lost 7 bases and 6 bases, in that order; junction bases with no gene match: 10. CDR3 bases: TGTGCCAGTAAAATCGGACAGGGATGGGCCGGGGAGCTGTTTTTT. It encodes CASKIGQGWAGELFF.

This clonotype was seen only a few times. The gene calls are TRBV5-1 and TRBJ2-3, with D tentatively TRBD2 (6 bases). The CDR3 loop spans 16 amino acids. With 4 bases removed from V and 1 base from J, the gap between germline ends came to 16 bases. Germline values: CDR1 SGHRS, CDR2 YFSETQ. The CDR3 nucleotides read TGCGCCAGCAGCCCCCATAGGGAGGCCGGCACAGATACGCAGTATTTT. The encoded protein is CASSPHREAGTDTQYF.